Listed below are T cell receptor beta chains from one sample, sequenced in a study of cytomegalovirus exposure and HLA in healthy donors. The method was immunoSEQ multiplex PCR; TCRdb's version includes in-frame clones alone and lacks a portion of them. The sample has 84,000 or so clones, over 75% seen once. The specimen sequenced was PBMCs. The source of these receptors is a boy aged 5-17 years in good health and CMV-seronegative. Both conserved end residues are part of each CDR3. Clone size is stated in some rows and not others, as once, few, many or a class when expanded.

TRBV5-8	-	TRBJ2-1	CASSYWGGEQFF
TRBV29-1	-	TRBJ2-3	CSVGDRGVSTDTQYF
TRBV27	-	TRBJ1-5	CASSSDRDQPQHF
TRBV7-8	-	TRBJ2-1	CASSSRLAGSSYNEQFF
TRBV6-5	few	TRBJ1-1	CASSYRRENTEAFF
TRBV4-1	-	TRBJ2-6	CASSGQGGSGANVLTF
TRBV27	-	TRBJ1-2	CASSEGVSRYGYTF
TRBV11-1	-	TRBJ1-1	CASSRPVLGTEAFF
TRBV14	once	TRBJ2-5	CASSRSDAGYRETQYF
TRBV27	-	TRBJ2-5	CASSLRQGLNQYF
TRBV7-9	-	TRBJ1-2	CASSLGQGTDLYGYTF
TRBV29-1	-	TRBJ2-1	CSVWGGSYNEQFF
TRBV28	-	TRBJ2-7	CASSYDRDRGSYEQYF
TRBV5-1	-	TRBJ1-4	CASSDTGGGEKLFF
TRBV7-9	-	TRBJ1-1	CASSLGTGLNTEAFF
TRBV9	once	TRBJ2-5	CASSVTVSQETQYF
TRBV5-1	few	TRBJ2-7	CASSLGDRVYSGTYEQYF
TRBV7-2	-	TRBJ1-2	CATGGYTF
TRBV9	-	TRBJ2-1	CASSSLGGGLAGRSSYNEQFF
TRBV6-5	-	TRBJ2-7	CATQRSSSSYEQYF
TRBV7-6	-	TRBJ2-1	CASSRYGTPSYNEQFF